The T cell receptor (beta chain) under discussion was sequenced for a study of blood T cells in healthy people across ages. Germline lookup yields CDR1 GTSNPN and CDR2 SVGIG (reference sequence). Between the trimmed V and J ends, which lost 5 bases and 0 bases, there was a span of 8 bases. CDR3 size: 14 residues. Worth noting for this clonotype: Its specificity is unknown.

Whole-study findings and limits: The fall in TCR beta diversity per million T cells was roughly linear with age. CMV status of donors was unknown, possibly confounding expanded clonotype changes.

The donors, all healthy, were Caucasians living in Russia, aged roughly 6 to 100. A second PCR of about 7 to 12 cycles used a sample-barcoded 5' primer and a J-beta primer mix. TCRdb reprocessed the 5' RACE reads via MiXCR and lists one record per CDR3 protein. Counted here are about 1.4 million distinct CDR3 sequences, almost 60% occurring once; the ten biggest clones make up over 5%. The TCR comes from a man between 18 and 29 years old in good health. This chain connects TRBV30 to TRBJ2-6; D is uncertain. The specimen was blood. The CDR3, as DNA: TGTGCCTGGTCCCAGGCCTCTGGGGCCAACGTCCTGACTTTC. It encodes CAWSQASGANVLTF.